Shown below are 6 T cell receptor beta chains from a single sample sequenced in a study of blood T cells in healthy people across ages. PCR was performed a second time for roughly 7 to 11 cycles using a sample-barcoded 5' primer and a J-beta primer mix. TCRdb reprocessed the 5' RACE reads via MiXCR and lists one record per CDR3 protein. The table has 1.5 million to 2 million distinct CDR3 sequences, about 35% seen once; the top ten hold roughly 12%. The sample was blood. The receptors originated from a woman aged 30 to 39 in good health.

The J gene is TRBJ2-5, the V gene TRBV27; 13 positions match TRBD2. CDR1 is MNHEY, CDR2 SMNVEV, per germline (reference sequence). The ends lost 5 bases at V and 1 base at J; junction bases unmatched: 1. This CDR3 comprises 15 residues. The CDR3 nucleotides read TGTGCCAGCAGTACTAGCGGGGGGGCCCAAGAGACCCAGTACTTC. Translated: CASSTSGGAQETQYF.

This clonotype was seen only once. The V gene is TRBV6-6, the J gene TRBJ1-1; D ambiguous. Germline lookup yields CDR1 MNHNY and CDR2 SVGAGI (reference sequence). The CDR3 has 12 residues. The V and J ends lost 3 bases and 6 bases respectively, with 8 bases between them. The CDR3 nucleotides read TGTGCCAGCAGTTATGGGTGTTCTGAAGCTTTCTTT. Its translation: CASSYGCSEAFF.

The table lists this clonotype with a count of one. The chain has TRBV7-2 and TRBJ2-3; D call uncertain. The CDR3 loop spans 16 amino acids. Trimming took 1 base from V and 2 from J, leaving 13 bases between them. Germline values: CDR1 SGHTA, CDR2 FQGNSA. Written as DNA, the CDR3 is TGTGCCAGCAGCTTAGGCGTTGGGATTTACACAGATACGCAGTATTTT. Protein sequence: CASSLGVGIYTDTQYF.

This clonotype came up many times. V and J are TRBV4-1 and TRBJ2-1; D call uncertain. V gave up 1 base and J gave up 6 bases, with 7 bases separating them. The germline CDR1 and CDR2 sequences are MGHRA and YSYEKL. CDR3 length equals 13 residues. CDR3 protein: CASSQGSVNEQFF. The CDR3 DNA follows: TGCGCCAGCAGCCAAGGGTCCGTCAATGAGCAGTTCTTC.

The CDR3 DNA is TGTGCCAGCAGCGTAGGACATACGCAGTATTTT. Its translation: CASSVGHTQYF. This chain connects TRBV9 to TRBJ2-3; D not certain. With 0 bases removed from V and 7 bases from J, the gap between germline ends came to 3 bases. Germline CDR1 is SGDLS and CDR2 is YYNGEE. This CDR3 contains 11 residues.

This clonotype was picked up a small number of times. The chain uses TRBV20-1 and TRBJ1-2; D is undetermined. The germline V gene encodes CDR1 DFQATT and CDR2 SNEGSKA (reference sequence). The CDR3 runs to 11 residues. V was clipped by 6 bases and J by 5 bases, with 10 bases between them. The CDR3 protein is CSAGSGYGYTF. The CDR3 DNA reads TGCAGTGCCGGCTCCGGGTATGGCTACACCTTC.